This T cell receptor (beta chain) was identified in a study of T cells after yellow fever vaccination. 5'RACE template switching generated TCR cDNA, adding a universal primer site and UMIs. TCRdb analysed the 5' RACE reads with MiXCR anew, one entry per CDR3 protein. The sample includes about 510,000 distinct CDR3 sequences, roughly 22% seen only once; the top ten take about 17%. This clonotype occurred many times. Its antigen remains unknown. The study's findings and limits: Subsequent to the booster, the majority of primary-vaccination clones reappeared (96% CD4, 85% to 90% CD8). Only a small proportion of the clonotypes turned up in both the CD4 and the CD8 compartments, likely arising from convergent recombination. The secondary T-cell response peaked on day 5, not day 15, but was weaker.

This TCR was recovered from a man between 18 and 35 years old who received the YFV17D yellow fever vaccine. The specimen was PBMCs, collected roughly 20 days after the first yellow fever vaccination.

In nucleotides, the CDR3 is TGTGCCAGCTCACCACTCGGTGGGGTACCCCAAGAGACCCAGTACTTC. Amino acid sequence: CASSPLGGVPQETQYF. V and J are TRBV18 and TRBJ2-5; D unclear. The germline V gene encodes CDR1 KGHSH and CDR2 LQKENI. The CDR3 spans 16 residues. Trimming stripped 1 base from V and 1 base from J, with 13 bases between. Full variable domain (remainder filled in from reference TRBV18 and TRBJ2-5): NAGVMQNPRHLVRRRGQEARLRCSPMKGHSHVYWYRQLPEEGLKFMVYLQKENIIDESGMPKERFSAEFPKEGPSILRIQQVVRGDSAAYFCASSPLGGVPQETQYFGPGTRLLVL.